This TCR beta chain was retrieved from a study of T cell responses to AZD1222 COVID-19 vaccine. Study-level points and caveats: White British people made up most donors, females outnumbered males, and clonal diversity was possibly underestimated.

V lost 3 bases, J lost 2 bases, and 7 bases stayed unmatched. Germline V gene sequence: CDR1 MGHRA, CDR2 YSYEKL. The CDR3 sequence is 16 residues long. Profiling relied on immunoSEQ multiplex PCR, and the TCRdb table lists in-frame clones only, not all of them. Here the sample spans approximately 150,000 clones, roughly 87% being singletons. To note about this clone: The antigen remains undetermined.

The sequence came from an adult who received the AZD1222 COVID-19 vaccine. The sequences come from peripheral blood, collected 28 days after the second AZD1222 dose. The rearrangement links TRBV4-1 to TRBJ2-7; TRBD2 aligns across 10 bases. The CDR3, as DNA: TGCGCCAGCAGCCACGGCCTAGCGGGAGTAGCCTACGAGCAGTACTTC. Translated, it gives CASSHGLAGVAYEQYF.